There are many counts of the clone carrying this T cell receptor beta chain. V lost 5 bases to trimming and J lost 3 bases; unmatched junction nucleotides: 7. CDR3 length equals 14 residues. Germline loops: CDR1 MNHEY, CDR2 SVGEGT. The sample originates from a study of spatial heterogeneity in lung cancer. This sample's time point: sample taken at primary tumor resection. The cohort: 70 to 75 early-stage, untreated non-small cell lung cancer patients. TCRdb analysed the 5' RACE reads with MiXCR anew, one entry per CDR3 protein. Altogether roughly 10,000 distinct CDR3 sequences are present, around 6% being singletons, with the ten largest covering over 25%.

V is TRBV6-2 or TRBV6-3 and J is TRBJ2-7; 7 nucleotides line up with TRBD1. This specimen was PBMCs, taken at surgery. This TCR was recovered from a male donor with early-stage non-small cell lung cancer. CDR3 nucleotide sequence: TGTGCCAGCAGTGGAAGGGACAGACACTACGAGCAGTACTTC. It is translated as CASSGRDRHYEQYF.